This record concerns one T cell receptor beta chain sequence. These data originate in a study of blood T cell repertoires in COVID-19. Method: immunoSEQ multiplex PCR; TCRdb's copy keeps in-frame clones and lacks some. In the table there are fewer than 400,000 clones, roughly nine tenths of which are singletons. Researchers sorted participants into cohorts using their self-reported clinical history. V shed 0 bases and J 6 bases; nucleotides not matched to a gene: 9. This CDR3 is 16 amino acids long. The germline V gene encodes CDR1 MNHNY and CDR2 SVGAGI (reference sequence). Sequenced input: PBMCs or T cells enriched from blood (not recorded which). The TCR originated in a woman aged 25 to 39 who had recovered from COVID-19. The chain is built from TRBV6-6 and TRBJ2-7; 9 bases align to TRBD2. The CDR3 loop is CASSYSLAGQGSEQYF. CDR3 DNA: TGTGCCAGCAGTTACTCGCTAGCGGGGCAGGGATCCGAGCAGTACTTC.